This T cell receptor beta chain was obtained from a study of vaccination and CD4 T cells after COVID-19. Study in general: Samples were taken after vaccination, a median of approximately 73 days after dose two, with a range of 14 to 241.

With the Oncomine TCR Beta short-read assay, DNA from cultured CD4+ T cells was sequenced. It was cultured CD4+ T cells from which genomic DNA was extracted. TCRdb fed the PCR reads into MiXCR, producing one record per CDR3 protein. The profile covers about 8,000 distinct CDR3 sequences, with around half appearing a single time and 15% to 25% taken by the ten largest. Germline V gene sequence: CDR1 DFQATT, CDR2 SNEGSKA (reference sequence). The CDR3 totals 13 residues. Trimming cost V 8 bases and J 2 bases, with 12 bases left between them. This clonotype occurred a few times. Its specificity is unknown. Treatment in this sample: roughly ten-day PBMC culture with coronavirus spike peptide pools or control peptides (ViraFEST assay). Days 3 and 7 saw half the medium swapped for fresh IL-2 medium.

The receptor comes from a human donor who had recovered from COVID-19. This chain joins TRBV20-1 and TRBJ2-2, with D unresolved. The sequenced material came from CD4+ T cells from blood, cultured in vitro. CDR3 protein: CSFEADNTGELFF. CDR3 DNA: TGCAGTTTCGAGGCGGATAACACCGGGGAGCTGTTTTTT.